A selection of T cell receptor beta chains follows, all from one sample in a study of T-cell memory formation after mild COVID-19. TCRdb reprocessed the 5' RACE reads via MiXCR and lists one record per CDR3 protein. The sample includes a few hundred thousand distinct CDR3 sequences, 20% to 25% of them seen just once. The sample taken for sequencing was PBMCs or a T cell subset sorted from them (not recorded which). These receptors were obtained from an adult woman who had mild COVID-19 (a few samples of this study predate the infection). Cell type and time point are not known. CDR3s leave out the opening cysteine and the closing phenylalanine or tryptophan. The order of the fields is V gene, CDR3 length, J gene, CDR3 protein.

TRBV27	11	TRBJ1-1	ASTPRRGTEAF
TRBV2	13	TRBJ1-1	ASKRTGRSDTEAF
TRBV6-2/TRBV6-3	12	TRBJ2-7	ASRMAGKGSEQY
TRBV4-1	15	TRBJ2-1	ASSQDYVQKSYNEQF
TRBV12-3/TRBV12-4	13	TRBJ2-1	ASSFQGGLYNEQF
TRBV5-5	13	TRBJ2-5	ASSFYGAGQETQY
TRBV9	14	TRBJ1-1	ASSVAWDKAGTEAF
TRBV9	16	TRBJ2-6	ASSVSAGSSSGANVLT
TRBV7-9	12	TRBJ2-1	ASSVAYGLDEQF
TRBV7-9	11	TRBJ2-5	ASSQWTGQTQY
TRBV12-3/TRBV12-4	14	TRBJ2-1	ASSPRLAGVANEQF
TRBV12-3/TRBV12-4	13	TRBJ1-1	ASTSGAERYTEAF
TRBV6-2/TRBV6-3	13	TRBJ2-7	ASSAVSGRSYEQY
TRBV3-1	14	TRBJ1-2	ASSQAGTGGQGGYT
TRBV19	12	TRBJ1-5	ASNKGGAGQPQH
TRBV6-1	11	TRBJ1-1	ASREQGRAEAF
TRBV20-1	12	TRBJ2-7	SASGAGGSYEQY
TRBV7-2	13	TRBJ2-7	ASSLGGSGTYEQY
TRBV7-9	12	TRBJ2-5	ASSITGARETQY
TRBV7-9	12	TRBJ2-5	ASSGYRDQETQY
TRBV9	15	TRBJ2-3	ASSVRAIAGGTDTQY
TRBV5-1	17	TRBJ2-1	ASSLGSGGSLSSYNEQF
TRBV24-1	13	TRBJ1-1	ATSDSRQGNTEAF
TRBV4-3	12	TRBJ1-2	ASSQGVILGGYT
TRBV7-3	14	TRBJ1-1	ASSLGQGAVNTEAF
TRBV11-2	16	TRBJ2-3	ASSLGTSGVLPTDTQY
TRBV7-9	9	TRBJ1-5	ASSLEGAQH
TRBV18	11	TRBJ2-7	ASSPLRASEQY
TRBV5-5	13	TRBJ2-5	ASSPRTGGPETQY
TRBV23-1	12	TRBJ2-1	ASRQINRVREQF
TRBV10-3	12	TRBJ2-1	AISDRGLWAEQF
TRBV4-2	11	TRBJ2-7	ASSQAEGFEQY
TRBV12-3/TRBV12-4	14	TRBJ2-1	ASSSPEVSVRGEQF
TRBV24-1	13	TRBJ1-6	ATSDGQGRNSPLH
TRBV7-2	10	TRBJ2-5	ASSPDWTSQY
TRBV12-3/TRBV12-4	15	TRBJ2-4	ASSFPPSGGYKNIQY
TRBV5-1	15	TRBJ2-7	ASSLEQETVGENEQY
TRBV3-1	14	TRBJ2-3	ASSQDRGDRTDTQY
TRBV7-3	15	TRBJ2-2	ASSFSPAGLLNGELF
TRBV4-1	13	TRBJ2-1	ASSDALAGYNEQF
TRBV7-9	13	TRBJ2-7	ASSPTDRGPYEQY